This T cell receptor (beta chain) derives from a study of identical twins. Study results and limitations: Cord blood beta clonotypes that were abundant carried fewer insertions, and memory repertoires showed no such trend. Invariant MAIT and iNKT cells are populations that could partly confound zero-insertion analyses.

A word on this clonotype: Its target is unknown. One end of the junction is discordant with germline, which a read error may explain.

In TCRdb, the 5' RACE reads were re-called with MiXCR into one record per CDR3 protein. The data hold about 700,000 distinct CDR3 sequences, with roughly 6% observed a single time. Sequencing was done on a sample of naive T cells sorted from blood. This TCR was recovered from a man younger than 30 in good health.

Here the CDR3 DNA reads TGTGCCAGCTGTGACAGCCCCCGGGACACCGGGGAGCTGTTTTTT. It translates to CASCDSPRDTGELFF. This sequence joins TRBV6-1 and TRBJ2-2; weak D call: TRBD1 (5 bases). CDR1 and CDR2 (germline): MNHNS, SASEGT. CDR3 size: 15 residues.